This T cell receptor (beta chain) was profiled in a study of T cell responses to AZD1222 COVID-19 vaccine. Points from the study as a whole: The study found vaccine-associated CD4 TCRs spanning spike, dominant at 160-218 and 743-854. Clonal diversity may have been underestimated in mostly white British donors.

Notes on this clone: Its antigen remains unknown.

The data were produced by immunoSEQ multiplex PCR, yet TCRdb's version contains in-frame clones alone and is incomplete. The sample holds about 140,000 clones, approximately 89% seen once. The material was peripheral blood, obtained on day 0 of AZD1222 vaccination. The receptor comes from an adult in good health.

CDR3 sequence: CAISESQGGPYEQYF. Written as DNA, the CDR3 is TGTGCCATCAGTGAGTCTCAGGGGGGCCCCTACGAGCAGTACTTC. The chain links TRBV10-3 to TRBJ2-7, with a weak D call TRBD1 (7 bases). Trimming left V 0 bases short and J 2 bases short, with 11 bases between. The CDR3 is 15 residues long. CDR1 and CDR2 from the germline V gene are ENHRY and SYGVKD.